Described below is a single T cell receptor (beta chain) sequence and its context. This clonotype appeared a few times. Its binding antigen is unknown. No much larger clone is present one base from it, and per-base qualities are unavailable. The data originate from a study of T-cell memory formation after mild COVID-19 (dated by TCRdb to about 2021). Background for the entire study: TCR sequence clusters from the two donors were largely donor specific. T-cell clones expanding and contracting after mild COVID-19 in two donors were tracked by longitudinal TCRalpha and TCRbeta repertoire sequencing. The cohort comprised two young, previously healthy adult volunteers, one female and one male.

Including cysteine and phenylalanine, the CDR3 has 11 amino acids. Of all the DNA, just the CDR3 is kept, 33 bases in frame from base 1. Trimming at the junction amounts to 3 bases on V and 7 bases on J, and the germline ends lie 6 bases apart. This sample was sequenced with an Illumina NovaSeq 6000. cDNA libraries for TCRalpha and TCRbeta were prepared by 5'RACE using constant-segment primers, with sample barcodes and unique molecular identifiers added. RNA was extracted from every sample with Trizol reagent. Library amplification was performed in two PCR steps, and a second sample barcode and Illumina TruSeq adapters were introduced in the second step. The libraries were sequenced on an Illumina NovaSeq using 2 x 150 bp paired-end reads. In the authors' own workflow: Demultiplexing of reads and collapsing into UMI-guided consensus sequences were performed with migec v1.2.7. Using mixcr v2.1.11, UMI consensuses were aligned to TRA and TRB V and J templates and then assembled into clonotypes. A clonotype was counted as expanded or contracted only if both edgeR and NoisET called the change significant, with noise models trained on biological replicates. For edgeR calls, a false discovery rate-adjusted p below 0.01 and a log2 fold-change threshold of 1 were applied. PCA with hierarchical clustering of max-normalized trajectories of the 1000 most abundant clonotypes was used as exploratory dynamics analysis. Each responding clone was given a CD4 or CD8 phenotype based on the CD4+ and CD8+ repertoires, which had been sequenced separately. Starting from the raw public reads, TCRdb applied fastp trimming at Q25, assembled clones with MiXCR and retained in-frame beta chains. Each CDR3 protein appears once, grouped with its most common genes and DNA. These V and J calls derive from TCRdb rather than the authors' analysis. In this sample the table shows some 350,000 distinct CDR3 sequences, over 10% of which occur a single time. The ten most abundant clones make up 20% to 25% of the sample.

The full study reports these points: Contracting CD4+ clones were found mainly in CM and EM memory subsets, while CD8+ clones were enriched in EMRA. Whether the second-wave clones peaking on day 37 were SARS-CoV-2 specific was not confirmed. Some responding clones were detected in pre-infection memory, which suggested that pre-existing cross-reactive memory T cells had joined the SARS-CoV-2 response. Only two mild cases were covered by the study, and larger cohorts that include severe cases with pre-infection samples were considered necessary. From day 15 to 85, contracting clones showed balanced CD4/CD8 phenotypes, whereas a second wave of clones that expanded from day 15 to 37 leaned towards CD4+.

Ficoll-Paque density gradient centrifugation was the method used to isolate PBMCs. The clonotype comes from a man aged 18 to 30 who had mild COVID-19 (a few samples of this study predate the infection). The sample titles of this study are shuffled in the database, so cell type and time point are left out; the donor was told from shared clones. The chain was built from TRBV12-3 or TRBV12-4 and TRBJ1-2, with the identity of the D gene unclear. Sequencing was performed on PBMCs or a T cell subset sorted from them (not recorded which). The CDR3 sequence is CASSLFSGYTF. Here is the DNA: TGTGCCAGCAGTTTGTTCTCTGGCTACACCTTC.